This T cell receptor beta chain was profiled in a study of T-cell memory formation after mild COVID-19. Overall study context: Clusters were largely donor specific. Study-level points and caveats: Clones shrinking from day 15 to 85 showed even CD4/CD8 mixes; later expanders tilted CD4+. Mainly in CM and EM were contracting CD4+ clones; CD8+ were in EMRA.

V was cut by 2 bases and J by 2 bases, with 10 bases left in between. This CDR3 is 15 amino acids long. CDR1 and CDR2 from the germline V gene are LNHNV and YYDKDF (reference sequence). Researchers used 5'RACE with constant-segment primers to make TCR alpha and TCR beta cDNA libraries that carry sample barcodes and UMIs. MiXCR, applied by TCRdb to the 5' RACE reads, yields one record per CDR3 protein. This sample carries 110,000 to 150,000 distinct CDR3 sequences, roughly 13% of them seen once, and the ten largest clones take about 29%. This clonotype was seen a few times. Its specificity is not known.

The origin of this receptor is an adult woman who had mild COVID-19 (a few samples of this study predate the infection). Cell type and time point are not known. The chain couples TRBV15 to TRBJ1-5; D unclear. Sequencing input: PBMCs or a T cell subset sorted from them (not recorded which). The CDR3 DNA follows: TGTGCCACCAGCAGAAGCGGAACAGGCAATCAGCCCCAGCATTTT. Translating it yields CATSRSGTGNQPQHF.